This T cell receptor beta chain emerged from a study of metastatic and nonmetastatic thyroid tumors. Study at large: Where malignant and benign thyroid patients were concerned, repertoires were compared across blood and tumor or nodule tissue. General observations from the study: Significantly higher TCR beta diversity was reportedly seen in malignant thyroid tumors than benign nodules, in blood and tumor.

As concerns this clone: Its antigen is currently unknown.

Trimming took off 0 bases at V and 4 bases at J, with 8 bases between the two ends. There are 14 residues in the CDR3. The germline gives CDR1 SGHRS, CDR2 YFSETQ. As originally analysed: Variation in CDR3 across clinicopathological groups served as the basis for constructing a distant-metastasis classifier in papillary thyroid cancer. MiXCR reprocessed the PCR reads for TCRdb. The V and J calls reflect TCRdb's pipeline rather than the authors' work. In the table there are approximately 74,000 clones, over 12% of which are singletons. All patients were untreated before thyroid surgery. The TCR was taken from a male donor with papillary thyroid cancer or a benign thyroid nodule (not recorded which). Some clones in this sample may be carry-over from other donors' samples. The chain employs TRBV5-1 and TRBJ2-1, with D uncertain. The sequenced sample consisted of blood. CDR3 residues: CASSLGYYYNEQFF. The CDR3, as DNA: TGCGCCAGCAGCTTGGGGTACTATTACAATGAGCAGTTCTTC.